The next 7 T cell receptor beta chains were all read from a single sample in a study of Ad26.COV2.S vaccination and SARS-CoV-2 variants (TCRdb year 2021). What the time point label conveys for this sample: individuals recovered from natural SARS-CoV-2 infection. Libraries were constructed by the immunoSEQ multiplex PCR assay. TCRdb carries this immuneACCESS record with in-frame sequences only. Its versions omit some clonotypes, under half of them owing to an unresolved V gene in the studies checked, with the rest unexplained. The sample records 150,000 to 200,000 clones, 87% of which are singletons. The ten most abundant clones make up under 7.5% of the sample. Specimen: peripheral blood, collected after recovery from COVID-19. These receptors were collected from a human donor who had recovered from COVID-19.

CDR3: CASSDSLGDPPSYNEQFF. The CDR3 DNA reads as TGTGCCAGCAGTGACTCCTTGGGGGACCCGCCTTCCTACAATGAGCAGTTCTTC. This sequence joins TRBV6-4 and TRBJ2-1; D could derive from TRBD1 or TRBD2 (5 bases each). Germline CDR1 is MRHNA and CDR2 is SNTAGT. This CDR3 has 18 residues. The V and J ends lost 0 bases and 1 base respectively, with 16 bases between them.

The rearrangement links TRBV29-1 to TRBJ1-2; no clear D. Germline loops: CDR1 SQVTM, CDR2 ANQGSEA. V dropped 6 bases and J dropped 1 base, with 6 bases sitting between them. The CDR3 consists of 11 residues. The CDR3 sequence is CSVSVNYGYTF. Written as DNA, the CDR3 is TGCAGCGTCTCAGTTAACTATGGCTACACCTTC.

This chain links TRBV6-6 with TRBJ1-2; D might be TRBD1 (5 bases). The CDR3 has 16 amino acids. Germline V gene sequence: CDR1 MNHNY, CDR2 SVGAGI (reference sequence). Trimming pared 0 bases from V and 1 base from J, leaving 12 bases between. In nucleotides, the CDR3 is TGTGCCAGCAGTTACTCGGGGGGAGACTTTAACTATGGCTACACCTTC. It codes for CASSYSGGDFNYGYTF.

The chain uses TRBV11-3 and TRBJ2-7; TRBD1 aligns across 7 bases. Germline V gene sequence: CDR1 SGHNT, CDR2 YENEEA. The ends lost 5 bases at V and 0 bases at J; junction bases unmatched: 4. This CDR3 has 14 amino acids. The chain's CDR3 is CASSLQGNSYEQYF. In DNA, the CDR3 is TGTGCCAGCAGCCTACAGGGGAACTCCTACGAGCAGTACTTC.

V usage is TRBV7-3 and J usage is TRBJ2-2, with 9 bases that match TRBD1. Germline lookup yields CDR1 SGHTA and CDR2 FQGTGA. There are 13 residues in the CDR3. The V gene end was trimmed by 5 bases and the J gene end by 7 bases; junction bases not matched to a gene: 2. The CDR3 sequence is CASSHRGRGELFF. The CDR3 nucleotides read TGTGCCAGCAGCCACAGGGGGCGCGGGGAGCTGTTTTTT.

The chain links TRBV6-2 or TRBV6-3 to TRBJ1-5; D may be TRBD1 (5 bases). V was cut by 2 bases and J by 0 bases, with 11 bases left in between. This CDR3 region has 16 residues. The germline V gene has CDR1 MNHEY and CDR2 SVGEGT. This chain's CDR3 is CASSYRQTYSNQPQHF. CDR3 in DNA: TGTGCCAGCAGTTACAGACAGACGTATAGCAATCAGCCCCAGCATTTT.

This chain connects TRBV24-1 to TRBJ2-5; 13 bases agree with TRBD2. The CDR3 loop spans 18 amino acids. V gave up 1 base and J gave up 6 bases; unmatched junction bases: 10. Germline CDR1 reads KGHDR; CDR2 reads SFDVKD. CDR3 sequence: CATSDFLWTSGRGKTQYF. CDR3 sequence (DNA): TGTGCCACCAGTGATTTCCTCTGGACTAGCGGGAGAGGGAAGACCCAGTACTTC.